The T cell receptor beta chain under discussion was sequenced for a study of T-cell reconstitution after alpha-beta-depleted transplantation in children. The sample holds many counts of this clonotype. TCRbeta library preparation incorporated unique molecular identifiers. TCRdb redid the calling of the PCR reads with MiXCR, one entry per CDR3 protein. This table has about 410,000 distinct CDR3 sequences, about a fifth appearing once. CDR3 length: 16 residues. The V and J ends lost 0 bases and 3 bases, in that order; junction bases with no gene match: 11. From germline, CDR1 is DFQATT and CDR2 SNEGSKA (reference sequence).

The material was PBMCs from the stem cell graft donor, obtained from the stem cell graft. The source is a human donor who donated a stem cell graft to a child with acute myeloid leukemia. This chain connects TRBV20-1 to TRBJ2-7; TRBD2 aligns across 7 bases. CDR3 residues: CSARDFRPGLHYEQYF. The CDR3 bases are TGCAGTGCTAGAGATTTCAGACCGGGACTACACTACGAGCAGTACTTC.